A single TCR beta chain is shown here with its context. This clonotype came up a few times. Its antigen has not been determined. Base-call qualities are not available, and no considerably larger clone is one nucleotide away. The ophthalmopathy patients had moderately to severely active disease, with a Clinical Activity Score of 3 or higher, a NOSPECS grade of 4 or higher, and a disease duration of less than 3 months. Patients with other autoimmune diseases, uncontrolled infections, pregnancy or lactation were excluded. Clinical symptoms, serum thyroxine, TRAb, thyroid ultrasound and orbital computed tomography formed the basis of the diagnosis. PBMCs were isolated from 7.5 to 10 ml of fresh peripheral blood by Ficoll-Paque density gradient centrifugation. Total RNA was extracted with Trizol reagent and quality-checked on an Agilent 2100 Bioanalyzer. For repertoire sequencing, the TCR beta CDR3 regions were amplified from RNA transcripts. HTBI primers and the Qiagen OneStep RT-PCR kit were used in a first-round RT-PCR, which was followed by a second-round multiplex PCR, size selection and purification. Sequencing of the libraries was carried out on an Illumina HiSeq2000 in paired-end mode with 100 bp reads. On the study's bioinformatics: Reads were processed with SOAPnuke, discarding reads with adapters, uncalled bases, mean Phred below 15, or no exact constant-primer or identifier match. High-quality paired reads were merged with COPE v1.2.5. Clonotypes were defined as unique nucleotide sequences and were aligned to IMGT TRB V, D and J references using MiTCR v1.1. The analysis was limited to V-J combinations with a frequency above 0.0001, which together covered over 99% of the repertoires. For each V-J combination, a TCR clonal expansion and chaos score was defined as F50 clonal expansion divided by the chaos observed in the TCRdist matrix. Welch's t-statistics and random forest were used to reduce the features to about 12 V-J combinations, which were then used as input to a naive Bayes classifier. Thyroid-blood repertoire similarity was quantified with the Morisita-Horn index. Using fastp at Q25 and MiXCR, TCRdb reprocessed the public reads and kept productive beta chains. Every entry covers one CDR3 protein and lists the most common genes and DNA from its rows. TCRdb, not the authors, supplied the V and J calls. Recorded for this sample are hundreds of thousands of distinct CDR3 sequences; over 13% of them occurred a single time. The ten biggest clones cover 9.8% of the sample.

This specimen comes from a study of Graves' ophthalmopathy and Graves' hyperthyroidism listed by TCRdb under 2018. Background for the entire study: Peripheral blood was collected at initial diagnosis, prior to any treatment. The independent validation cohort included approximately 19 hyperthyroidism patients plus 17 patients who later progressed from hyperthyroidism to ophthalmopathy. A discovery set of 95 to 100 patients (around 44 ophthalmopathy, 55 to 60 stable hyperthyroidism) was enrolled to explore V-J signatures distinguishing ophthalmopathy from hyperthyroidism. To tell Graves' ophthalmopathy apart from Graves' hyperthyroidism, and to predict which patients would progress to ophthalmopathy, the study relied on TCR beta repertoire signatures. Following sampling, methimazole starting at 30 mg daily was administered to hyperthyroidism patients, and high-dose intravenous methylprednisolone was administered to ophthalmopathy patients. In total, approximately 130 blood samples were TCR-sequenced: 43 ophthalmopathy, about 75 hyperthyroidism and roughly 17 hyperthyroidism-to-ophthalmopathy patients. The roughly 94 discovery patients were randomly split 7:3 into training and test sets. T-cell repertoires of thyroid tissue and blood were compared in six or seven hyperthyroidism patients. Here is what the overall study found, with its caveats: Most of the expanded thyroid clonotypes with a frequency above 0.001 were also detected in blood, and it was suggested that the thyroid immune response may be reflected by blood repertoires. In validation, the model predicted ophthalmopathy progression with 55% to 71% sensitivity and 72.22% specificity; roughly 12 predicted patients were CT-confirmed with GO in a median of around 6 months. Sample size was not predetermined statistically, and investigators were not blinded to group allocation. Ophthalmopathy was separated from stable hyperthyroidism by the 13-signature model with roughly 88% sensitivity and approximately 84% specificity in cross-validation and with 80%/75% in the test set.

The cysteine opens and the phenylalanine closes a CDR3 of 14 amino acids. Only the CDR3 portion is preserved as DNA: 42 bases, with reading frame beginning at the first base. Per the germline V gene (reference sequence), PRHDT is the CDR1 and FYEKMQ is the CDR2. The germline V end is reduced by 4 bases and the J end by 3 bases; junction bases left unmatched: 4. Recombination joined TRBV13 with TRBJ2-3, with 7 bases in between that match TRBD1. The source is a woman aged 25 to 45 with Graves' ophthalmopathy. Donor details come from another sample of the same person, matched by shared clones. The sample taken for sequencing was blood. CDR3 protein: CASSSDRATDTQYF. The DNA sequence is TGTGCCAGCAGCTCCGACAGGGCTACAGATACGCAGTATTTT.